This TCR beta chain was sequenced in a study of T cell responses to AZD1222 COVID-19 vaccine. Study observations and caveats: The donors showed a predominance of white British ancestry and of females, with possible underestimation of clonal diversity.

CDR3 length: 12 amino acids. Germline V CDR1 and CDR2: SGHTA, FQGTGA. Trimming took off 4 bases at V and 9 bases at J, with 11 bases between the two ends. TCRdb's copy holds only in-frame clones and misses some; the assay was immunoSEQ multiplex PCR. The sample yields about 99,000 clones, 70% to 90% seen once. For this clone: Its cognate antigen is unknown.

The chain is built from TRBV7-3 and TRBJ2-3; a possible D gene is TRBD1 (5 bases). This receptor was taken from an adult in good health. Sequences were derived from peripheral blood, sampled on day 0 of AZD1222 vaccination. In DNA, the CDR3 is TGTGCCAGCAGCTACAAGGGGTACACGCAGTATTTT. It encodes CASSYKGYTQYF.